One and the same sample provided the 10 T cell receptor beta chains below, sequenced in a study of OX40 agonist ivuxolimab in advanced cancers. Produced via immunoSEQ multiplex PCR; TCRdb's table is partial and in-frame only. The repertoire consists of approximately 58,000 clones, with approximately 88% occurring once and the leading ten covering 13%. The material was CD4+ or CD8+ T cells sorted from blood, obtained in a trial of the OX40 agonist ivuxolimab. The receptors come from an adult with an advanced solid tumor such as melanoma, head and neck, liver or kidney cancer.

The CDR3 is CASSRSWGNYGYTF. In DNA form, the CDR3 reads TGTGCCAGCAGCCGGTCGTGGGGTAACTATGGCTACACCTTC. The gene calls are TRBV11-2 and TRBJ1-2; no firm D call. This CDR3 contains 14 residues. V lost 5 bases, J lost 1 base, and 11 bases lay in between. CDR1 and CDR2 (germline): SGHAT, FQNNGV.

The chain couples TRBV7-2 to TRBJ1-2, with TRBD1 as a possible D gene (5 bases). Trimming pared 5 bases from V and 12 bases from J, leaving 19 bases between. The CDR3 has 13 amino acids. Germline V gives CDR1 SGHTA, CDR2 FQGNSA. The CDR3 coding sequence is TGTGCCAGCAGCATCGCAGGGACGACGGGGAACACCTTC. Translating gives CASSIAGTTGNTF. Combining the CDR3 with reference TRBV7-2 and TRBJ1-2 gives the whole variable domain GAGVSQSPSNKVTEKGKDVELRCDPISGHTALYWYRQSLGQGLEFLIYFQGNSAPDKSGLPSDRFSAERTGGSVSTLTIQRTQQEDSAVYLCASSIAGTTGNTFGSGTRLTVV.

The genes are TRBV7-9 and TRBJ1-5; the D is unclear. This CDR3 is 13 amino acids long. V was pared by 5 bases and J by 1 base, with 6 bases between. The germline CDR1 and CDR2 sequences are SEHNR and FQNEAQ (reference sequence). The CDR3: CASSQDSNQPQHF. In nucleotides, the CDR3 is TGTGCCAGCAGCCAGGACAGCAATCAGCCCCAGCATTTT.

The chain uses TRBV5-4 and TRBJ2-7, with 13 bases matching TRBD2. The V and J ends lost 3 bases and 5 bases, in that order; junction bases with no gene match: 11. The CDR3 length is 17 residues. The germline V gene has CDR1 SGHNT and CDR2 YYREEE (reference sequence). CDR3 sequence (DNA): TGTGCCAGCAGCTCCTGGACTAGCGGGAGCTCTAGGAACGAGCAGTACTTC. It yields the protein CASSSWTSGSSRNEQYF.

The chain joins TRBV27 to TRBJ1-4, with a possible D match to TRBD1 (5 bases). Germline lookup yields CDR1 MNHEY and CDR2 SMNVEV (reference sequence). V was shortened by 5 bases and J by 10 bases, with 14 bases between the two germline ends. This CDR3 has 13 residues. The CDR3 loop is CASSLTGGGKLFF. The CDR3 region has the DNA TGTGCCAGCAGTCTCACGGGTGGGGGAAAACTGTTTTTT.

The rearrangement links TRBV7-8 to TRBJ2-2; 7 positions agree with TRBD2. V gave up 5 bases and J gave up 0 bases; unmatched junction bases: 3. CDR3 length equals 15 residues. Germline V lookup: CDR1 SGHVS, CDR2 FQNEAQ. The DNA of the CDR3 is TGTGCCAGCAGCCCGAGCGGGACGAACACCGGGGAGCTGTTTTTT. This codes for CASSPSGTNTGELFF.

The V and J genes are TRBV29-1 and TRBJ2-1, with 7 bases aligning to TRBD1. V lost 2 bases, J lost 4 bases, and 11 bases stayed unmatched. This CDR3 has 16 residues. CDR1 and CDR2 from the germline V gene are SQVTM and ANQGSEA. The CDR3 DNA follows: TGCAGCGTTGAAAAACAGGGGCCTTTATTTTACAATGAGCAGTTCTTC. Protein sequence: CSVEKQGPLFYNEQFF.

The chain joins TRBV6-5 to TRBJ1-1; D may be TRBD1 (5 bases). The length of the CDR3 is 15 residues. V was clipped by 4 bases and J by 1 base, with 13 bases between them. Germline V lookup: CDR1 MNHEY, CDR2 SVGAGI. The CDR3 reads CASSFRLGRNTEAFF. The CDR3, as DNA: TGTGCCAGCAGTTTCCGACTGGGACGGAACACTGAAGCTTTCTTT.

V usage is TRBV6-5 and J usage is TRBJ1-4; the D is unclear. This CDR3 has 14 residues. V was pared by 4 bases and J by 7 bases, with 13 bases between. CDR1 and CDR2 (germline): MNHEY, SVGAGI. CDR3 sequence reads: CASSLRGLGEKLFF. The DNA for the CDR3 is TGTGCCAGCAGTTTGCGGGGATTGGGTGAAAAACTGTTTTTT.

The sample holds a few counts of this clone. The chain recombines TRBV30 with TRBJ2-1; a weak D match, TRBD2 (6 bases). Germline V gene lookup returns CDR1 GTSNPN and CDR2 SVGIG (reference sequence). The CDR3 has 12 residues. Trimming took off 1 base at V and 7 bases at J, with 8 bases between the two ends. As DNA, the CDR3 is TGTGCCTGGAGTGGGGGGGTAAATGAGCAGTTCTTC. Translating it yields CAWSGGVNEQFF.